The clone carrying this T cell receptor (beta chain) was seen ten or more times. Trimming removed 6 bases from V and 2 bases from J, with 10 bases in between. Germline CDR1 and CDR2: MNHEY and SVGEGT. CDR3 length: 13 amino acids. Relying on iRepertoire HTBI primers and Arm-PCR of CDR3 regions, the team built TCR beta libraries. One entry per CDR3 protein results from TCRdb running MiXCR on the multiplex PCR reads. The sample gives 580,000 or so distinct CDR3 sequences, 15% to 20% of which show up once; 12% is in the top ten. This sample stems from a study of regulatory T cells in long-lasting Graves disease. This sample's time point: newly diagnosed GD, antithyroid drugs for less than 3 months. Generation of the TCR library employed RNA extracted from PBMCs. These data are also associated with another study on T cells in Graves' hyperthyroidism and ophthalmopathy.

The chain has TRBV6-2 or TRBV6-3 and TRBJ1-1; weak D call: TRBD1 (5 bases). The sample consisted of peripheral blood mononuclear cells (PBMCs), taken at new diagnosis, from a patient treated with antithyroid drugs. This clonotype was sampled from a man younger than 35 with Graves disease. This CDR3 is CASRIRDNTEAFF. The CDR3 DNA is TGTGCCAGCAGGATCCGGGACAACACTGAAGCTTTCTTT.